These T cell receptor beta chains were read from a single sample in a study of cytomegalovirus exposure and HLA in healthy donors. TCRdb's table, derived via immunoSEQ multiplex PCR, lists solely in-frame clones and lacks some. The sample lists around 150,000 clones, approximately 85% occurring once. Material: PBMCs. All receptors derive from a woman between 40 and 50 years old in good health and CMV-seronegative. The CDR3 runs from the conserved cysteine through the conserved F or W. Each record gives: J gene, V gene, D gene, clone size, CDR3 protein, CDR3 DNA. D genes are given only for firm matches. Size values are once, few and many counts, or a class for expanded clones, and some rows have none.

j_call: TRBJ2-7; v_call: TRBV5-4; d_call: -; clone_size: -; cdr3_aa: CASSSRFSFPYEQYF; cdr3_nt: TGTGCCAGCAGCTCCAGGTTCTCATTTCCCTACGAGCAGTACTTC
j_call: TRBJ2-5; v_call: TRBV7-7; d_call: TRBD2; clone_size: -; cdr3_aa: CATRRSSGLTQETQYF; cdr3_nt: TGTGCCACCAGAAGAAGTAGCGGGCTCACCCAAGAGACCCAGTACTTC
j_call: TRBJ1-2; v_call: TRBV7-8; d_call: -; clone_size: -; cdr3_aa: CASSLAPQGIRGYTF; cdr3_nt: TGTGCCAGCAGCTTAGCGCCCCAGGGGATACGTGGCTACACCTTC
j_call: TRBJ2-3; v_call: TRBV6-1; d_call: TRBD2; clone_size: -; cdr3_aa: CASRRREAPDTQYF; cdr3_nt: TGTGCCAGCAGGCGCCGGGAGGCCCCAGATACGCAGTATTTT
j_call: TRBJ1-5; v_call: TRBV5-1; d_call: -; clone_size: -; cdr3_aa: CASSLASGSNQPQHF; cdr3_nt: TGCGCCAGCAGCTTGGCCTCGGGGAGTAATCAGCCCCAGCATTTT
j_call: TRBJ1-5; v_call: TRBV18; d_call: TRBD1; clone_size: -; cdr3_aa: CASSRDSNTGVGNQPQHF; cdr3_nt: TGTGCCAGCTCACGCGATTCCAATACAGGGGTTGGCAATCAGCCCCAGCATTTT
j_call: TRBJ2-5; v_call: TRBV5-6; d_call: -; clone_size: -; cdr3_aa: CASVGVVGETQYF; cdr3_nt: TGTGCCAGTGTAGGGGTAGTGGGAGAGACCCAGTACTTC
j_call: TRBJ2-7; v_call: TRBV5-1; d_call: TRBD2; clone_size: -; cdr3_aa: CASSLDLAGAVEQYF; cdr3_nt: TGCGCCAGCAGCTTAGATCTAGCGGGGGCCGTTGAGCAGTACTTC
j_call: TRBJ2-3; v_call: TRBV4-2; d_call: -; clone_size: -; cdr3_aa: CASSQDFLPQYF; cdr3_nt: TGTGCCAGCAGCCAAGATTTCCTCCCGCAGTATTTT
j_call: TRBJ2-7; v_call: TRBV27; d_call: TRBD1; clone_size: -; cdr3_aa: CASSSRQGPYEQYF; cdr3_nt: TGTGCCAGCAGTTCCCGACAGGGGCCTTACGAGCAGTACTTC
j_call: TRBJ1-2; v_call: TRBV7-2; d_call: -; clone_size: -; cdr3_aa: CASSAAGAYGYTF; cdr3_nt: TGTGCCAGCAGCGCCGCGGGGGCCTATGGCTACACCTTC
j_call: TRBJ2-3; v_call: TRBV6-4; d_call: -; clone_size: -; cdr3_aa: CASKAGVSTDTQYF; cdr3_nt: TGTGCCAGCAAAGCGGGCGTTAGCACAGATACGCAGTATTTT
j_call: TRBJ2-7; v_call: TRBV10-3; d_call: TRBD1; clone_size: -; cdr3_aa: CAISPLTGGDPYEQYF; cdr3_nt: TGTGCCATCAGTCCACTTACAGGGGGCGACCCCTACGAGCAGTACTTC
j_call: TRBJ2-7; v_call: TRBV4-1; d_call: TRBD2; clone_size: -; cdr3_aa: CASSRGLAGGDEQYF; cdr3_nt: TGCGCCAGCAGCCGAGGACTAGCGGGAGGGGACGAGCAGTACTTC
j_call: TRBJ1-6; v_call: TRBV28; d_call: -; clone_size: -; cdr3_aa: CASSLPEIWFNSPLHF; cdr3_nt: TGTGCCAGCAGTTTACCGGAGATTTGGTTTAATTCACCCCTCCACTTT
j_call: TRBJ2-5; v_call: TRBV11-3; d_call: TRBD1; clone_size: -; cdr3_aa: CASSLGTVRWETQYF; cdr3_nt: TGTGCCAGCAGTCTAGGGACAGTTCGATGGGAGACCCAGTACTTC
j_call: TRBJ2-1; v_call: TRBV9; d_call: TRBD2; clone_size: -; cdr3_aa: CASSAPGTSGGGTYNEQFF; cdr3_nt: TGTGCCAGCAGCGCCCCCGGGACTAGCGGCGGCGGGACCTACAATGAGCAGTTCTTC
j_call: TRBJ2-5; v_call: TRBV28; d_call: TRBD1; clone_size: -; cdr3_aa: CASSQEDREQYF; cdr3_nt: TGTGCCAGCAGTCAGGAGGACAGGGAGCAGTACTTC
j_call: TRBJ2-7; v_call: TRBV4-1; d_call: TRBD1; clone_size: -; cdr3_aa: CASSHAGTGTYEQYF; cdr3_nt: TGCGCCAGCAGCCACGCCGGGACAGGGACCTACGAGCAGTACTTC
j_call: TRBJ2-3; v_call: TRBV7-2; d_call: TRBD2; clone_size: -; cdr3_aa: CASSTVAGGIPDTQYF; cdr3_nt: TGTGCCAGCAGCACAGTAGCGGGAGGGATCCCAGATACGCAGTATTTT
j_call: TRBJ1-2; v_call: TRBV7-6; d_call: TRBD1; clone_size: -; cdr3_aa: CASSNTGGDGYTF; cdr3_nt: TGTGCCAGCAGCAACACAGGGGGCGATGGCTACACCTTC
j_call: TRBJ2-7; v_call: TRBV28; d_call: -; clone_size: -; cdr3_aa: CASSSGQPSEQYF; cdr3_nt: TGTGCCAGCAGTTCCGGACAACCTAGTGAGCAGTACTTC
j_call: TRBJ1-1; v_call: TRBV28; d_call: -; clone_size: once; cdr3_aa: CASSLAGTAVEAFF; cdr3_nt: TGTGCCAGCAGTTTGGCTGGCACCGCCGTTGAAGCTTTCTTT
j_call: TRBJ1-5; v_call: TRBV2; d_call: -; clone_size: once; cdr3_aa: CASSETFGDQPQHF; cdr3_nt: TGTGCCAGCAGTGAAACCTTCGGGGATCAGCCCCAGCATTTT
j_call: TRBJ2-4; v_call: TRBV11-3; d_call: -; clone_size: -; cdr3_aa: CASSFGPGLNKNIQYF; cdr3_nt: TGTGCCAGCAGCTTTGGACCGGGACTGAACAAAAACATTCAGTACTTC
j_call: TRBJ2-2; v_call: TRBV30; d_call: -; clone_size: few; cdr3_aa: CAWSTGRNTGELFF; cdr3_nt: TGTGCCTGGAGTACAGGGCGGAACACCGGGGAGCTGTTTTTT
j_call: TRBJ2-7; v_call: TRBV7-9; d_call: -; clone_size: -; cdr3_aa: CSSSSLPRDWYYEQYF; cdr3_nt: TGTTCCAGCAGCTCACTACCGCGGGACTGGTACTACGAGCAGTACTTC
j_call: TRBJ2-3; v_call: TRBV5-1; d_call: -; clone_size: -; cdr3_aa: CASSPSEGGTQYF; cdr3_nt: TGCGCCAGCAGCCCCTCCGAGGGCGGTACGCAGTATTTT
j_call: TRBJ2-7; v_call: TRBV4-1; d_call: TRBD2; clone_size: -; cdr3_aa: CASSHGTGTSGSKQYF; cdr3_nt: TGCGCCAGCAGCCATGGTACCGGGACTAGCGGGAGTAAGCAGTACTTC
j_call: TRBJ1-6; v_call: TRBV5-1; d_call: -; clone_size: -; cdr3_aa: CASSPSIGYNSPLHF; cdr3_nt: TGCGCCAGCAGCCCAAGCATCGGGTATAATTCACCCCTCCACTTT
j_call: TRBJ1-2; v_call: TRBV28; d_call: -; clone_size: -; cdr3_aa: CASSRTGYDGYTF; cdr3_nt: TGTGCCAGCAGTCGAACAGGTTACGACGGCTACACCTTC
j_call: TRBJ1-1; v_call: TRBV4-1; d_call: TRBD1; clone_size: -; cdr3_aa: CASSPIGRGQFTEAFF; cdr3_nt: TGCGCCAGCAGCCCAATAGGCAGGGGGCAATTCACTGAAGCTTTCTTT
j_call: TRBJ1-2; v_call: TRBV2; d_call: TRBD1; clone_size: once; cdr3_aa: CASSRDRGNYGYTF; cdr3_nt: TGTGCCAGCAGTCGGGACAGGGGGAACTATGGCTACACCTTC
j_call: TRBJ2-1; v_call: TRBV7-2; d_call: -; clone_size: -; cdr3_aa: CASSETSHREQFF; cdr3_nt: TGTGCCAGCAGCGAAACTAGCCACAGGGAGCAGTTCTTC
j_call: TRBJ2-6; v_call: TRBV11-2; d_call: TRBD1; clone_size: -; cdr3_aa: CASSSRTGGPVLTF; cdr3_nt: TGTGCCAGCAGCTCCCGGACAGGGGGACCCGTCCTGACTTTC
j_call: TRBJ2-1; v_call: TRBV29-1; d_call: TRBD2; clone_size: -; cdr3_aa: CSLKAGGPYNEQFF; cdr3_nt: TGCAGCCTAAAGGCGGGAGGGCCATATAATGAGCAGTTCTTC
j_call: TRBJ2-7; v_call: TRBV6-1; d_call: -; clone_size: -; cdr3_aa: CASSLWGQSGYEQYF; cdr3_nt: TGTGCCAGCAGTCTTTGGGGGCAGTCAGGCTACGAGCAGTACTTC
j_call: TRBJ2-2; v_call: TRBV7-3; d_call: TRBD1; clone_size: -; cdr3_aa: CASSPSRQGVNTGELFF; cdr3_nt: TGTGCCAGCAGCCCCTCACGGCAGGGGGTTAACACCGGGGAGCTGTTTTTT
j_call: TRBJ2-7; v_call: TRBV6-9; d_call: -; clone_size: -; cdr3_aa: CASPAAGEHEQYF; cdr3_nt: TGTGCCAGCCCGGCGGCAGGGGAGCACGAGCAGTACTTC
j_call: TRBJ1-1; v_call: TRBV4-1; d_call: -; clone_size: few; cdr3_aa: CASSQEDGTFAEAFF; cdr3_nt: TGCGCCAGCAGCCAAGAAGACGGGACATTCGCTGAAGCTTTCTTT
j_call: TRBJ2-7; v_call: TRBV5-8; d_call: TRBD2; clone_size: -; cdr3_aa: CASSASGLPYEQYF; cdr3_nt: TGTGCCAGCAGCGCTAGCGGGCTCCCCTACGAGCAGTACTTC
j_call: TRBJ1-5; v_call: TRBV5-6; d_call: -; clone_size: -; cdr3_aa: CASSLGQISQPQHF; cdr3_nt: TGTGCCAGCAGCTTGGGACAGATCAGTCAGCCCCAGCATTTT
j_call: TRBJ1-1; v_call: TRBV6-4; d_call: TRBD1; clone_size: -; cdr3_aa: CASSPTGSSTEAFF; cdr3_nt: TGTGCCAGCAGTCCGACAGGGAGTAGCACTGAAGCTTTCTTT
j_call: TRBJ2-7; v_call: TRBV6-5; d_call: -; clone_size: -; cdr3_aa: CASRVQGSGYEQYF; cdr3_nt: TGTGCCAGCAGGGTACAGGGTAGTGGCTACGAGCAGTACTTC
j_call: TRBJ2-1; v_call: TRBV11-3; d_call: -; clone_size: -; cdr3_aa: CASSQANEQFF; cdr3_nt: TGTGCCAGCAGTCAGGCGAATGAGCAGTTCTTC
j_call: TRBJ2-3; v_call: TRBV7-9; d_call: -; clone_size: -; cdr3_aa: CASSLDIGGSTDTQYF; cdr3_nt: TGTGCCAGCAGCTTGGATATCGGCGGTAGCACAGATACGCAGTATTTT
j_call: TRBJ2-7; v_call: TRBV4-2; d_call: -; clone_size: -; cdr3_aa: CASSHEPSVTPSSYEQYF; cdr3_nt: TGTGCCAGCAGCCACGAACCCAGCGTGACCCCAAGCTCCTACGAGCAGTACTTC
j_call: TRBJ1-5; v_call: TRBV2; d_call: -; clone_size: -; cdr3_aa: CASRDLTVNQPQHF; cdr3_nt: TGTGCCAGCAGAGATCTAACAGTCAATCAGCCCCAGCATTTT
j_call: TRBJ2-1; v_call: TRBV5-1; d_call: TRBD1; clone_size: -; cdr3_aa: CASSDPGGGDQQFF; cdr3_nt: TGCGCCAGCAGCGATCCAGGGGGCGGCGATCAGCAGTTCTTC
j_call: TRBJ2-2; v_call: TRBV5-1; d_call: -; clone_size: -; cdr3_aa: CASSFTSSTGELFF; cdr3_nt: TGCGCCAGCAGCTTTACTAGCAGCACCGGGGAGCTGTTTTTT
j_call: TRBJ1-6; v_call: TRBV2; d_call: -; clone_size: -; cdr3_aa: CASSAGYNSPLHF; cdr3_nt: TGTGCCAGCAGTGCGGGGTATAATTCACCCCTCCACTTT
j_call: TRBJ1-2; v_call: TRBV28; d_call: TRBD1; clone_size: -; cdr3_aa: CASSPGQTYYGYTF; cdr3_nt: TGTGCCAGCAGTCCGGGACAGACGTACTATGGCTACACCTTC
j_call: TRBJ2-1; v_call: TRBV7-2; d_call: -; clone_size: -; cdr3_aa: CASSLDGFSYNEQFF; cdr3_nt: TGTGCCAGCAGCTTAGACGGTTTCTCCTACAATGAGCAGTTCTTC
j_call: TRBJ1-2; v_call: TRBV5-4; d_call: -; clone_size: once; cdr3_aa: CASSWAGAGYTF; cdr3_nt: TGTGCCAGCAGCTGGGCAGGGGCTGGCTACACCTTC
j_call: TRBJ1-4; v_call: TRBV2; d_call: -; clone_size: few; cdr3_aa: CASRQGPGLEKLFF; cdr3_nt: TGTGCCAGCAGGCAGGGCCCTGGGCTTGAAAAACTGTTTTTT
j_call: TRBJ1-3; v_call: TRBV5-6; d_call: -; clone_size: -; cdr3_aa: CASSLLGAGNTIYF; cdr3_nt: TGTGCCAGCAGCTTGTTAGGGGCTGGAAACACCATATATTTT
j_call: TRBJ1-1; v_call: TRBV19; d_call: -; clone_size: -; cdr3_aa: CASSTQVLGSTEAFF; cdr3_nt: TGTGCCAGTAGTACACAGGTCCTCGGTAGCACTGAAGCTTTCTTT